This paragraph covers one TCR beta chain sequence. Its antigen is not identified. Oncomine TCR Beta short-read sequencing was applied to DNA from cultured CD4+ T cells. Genomic DNA was taken out of cultured CD4+ T cells by extraction. A single record per CDR3 protein comes from TCRdb applying MiXCR to the PCR reads. Among approximately 19,000 distinct CDR3 sequences listed, around 50% were seen once. V was clipped by 3 bases and J by 0 bases, with 20 bases between them. CDR1 and CDR2 from the germline V gene are MNHEY and SMNVEV (reference sequence). This CDR3 has 18 residues. The data derive from a study of vaccination and CD4 T cells after COVID-19. Overall study results and limits: Early post-infection timepoints were missing, and relatively few convalescent patients were studied. Convalescent patients saw a median around 83% of their reactive clones show up only after vaccination.

This sample's treatment: roughly nine-day PBMC culture with coronavirus spike peptide pools or control peptides (ViraFEST assay). Culture conditions combined more than 1.5 million PBMCs per well with roughly 10 IU/ml IL-2 and 9 to 10 ug/ml peptide pools. The sequence was obtained from a human donor who had recovered from COVID-19. Input material: CD4+ T cells from blood, cultured in vitro. The J gene is TRBJ1-1, the V gene TRBV27; TRBD1 might be the D (5 bases). The CDR3 DNA reads TGTGCCAGCAGTTTTGTCCCAATCAGGGTGGGGATGAACACTGAAGCTTTCTTT. Amino acids: CASSFVPIRVGMNTEAFF.